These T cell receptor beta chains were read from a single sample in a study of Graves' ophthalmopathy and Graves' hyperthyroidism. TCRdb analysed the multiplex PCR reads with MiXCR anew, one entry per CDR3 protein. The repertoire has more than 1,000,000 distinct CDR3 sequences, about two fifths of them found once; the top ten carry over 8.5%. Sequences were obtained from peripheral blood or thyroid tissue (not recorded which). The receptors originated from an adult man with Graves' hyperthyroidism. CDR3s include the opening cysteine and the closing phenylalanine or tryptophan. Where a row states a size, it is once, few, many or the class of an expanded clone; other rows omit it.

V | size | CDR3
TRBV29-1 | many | CSVTSFRGFLNTEAFF
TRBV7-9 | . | CASSVHRGQSTANYGYTF
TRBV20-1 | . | CSAREFGGGTYEQYF
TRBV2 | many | CASRKVALDLQETQYF
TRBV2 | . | CASSREGLGTQYF
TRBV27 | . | CASRPGPQTYYEQYF
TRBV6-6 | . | CASSYSTGGAAEAFF
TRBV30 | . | CAWRGRVQETQYF
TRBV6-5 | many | CASSYSTGTYEQYF
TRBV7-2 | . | CASSSTGSSYEQCF
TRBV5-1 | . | CASSWGRDEGNTIYF
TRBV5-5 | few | CASSQWTGVVYEQYF
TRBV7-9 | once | CASTSTGFGNQPQHF